The following is a T cell receptor beta chain sequence with its context. Its specificity is not known. Naive CD8 cells, CD45RO-negative and positively selected for CCR7, excluded terminally differentiated effector memory CD45RA+ cells. The study enrolled healthy HIV-negative adults without recent acute infections or vaccinations as donors. How the authors handled the data: For the immunoSEQ data, sequences were junction-only without quality scores, so filtering differed. The table came from immunoSEQ multiplex PCR; TCRdb's copy has only in-frame clones and leaves some out. V and J calls and clone size come straight from that table; D and trimming were deduced from the DNA. The sample consists of 2 million or so clones, roughly 94% of them appearing once. This sample stems from a study of shared clonotypes between healthy human individuals. Study results and caveats: Naive CD4 clonotype sharing across a handful of donors was 4% to 5%. What naive subsets generally showed was a larger estimated richness than memory subsets showed.

The V end was cut by 5 bases, the J end by 8 bases, with 16 bases between. Germline V gene sequence: CDR1 SGHVS, CDR2 FNYEAQ. The CDR3 is 13 residues long. This clonotype was sampled from a man younger than 30 in good health. The rearrangement uses TRBV7-6 and TRBJ2-7, with D uncertain. The sample comprised naive CD8+ T cells sorted from blood. The CDR3 DNA reads as TGTGCCAGCAGCCCCCCGCAGGACCTCCAGCAGTACTTC. Translated, it gives CASSPPQDLQQYF. Full variable domain (remainder filled in from reference TRBV7-6 and TRBJ2-7): GAGVSQSPRYKVTKRGQDVALRCDPISGHVSLYWYRQALGQGPEFLTYFNYEAQQDKSGLPNDRFSAERPEGSISTLTIQRTEQRDSAMYRCASSPPQDLQQYFGPGTRLTVT.